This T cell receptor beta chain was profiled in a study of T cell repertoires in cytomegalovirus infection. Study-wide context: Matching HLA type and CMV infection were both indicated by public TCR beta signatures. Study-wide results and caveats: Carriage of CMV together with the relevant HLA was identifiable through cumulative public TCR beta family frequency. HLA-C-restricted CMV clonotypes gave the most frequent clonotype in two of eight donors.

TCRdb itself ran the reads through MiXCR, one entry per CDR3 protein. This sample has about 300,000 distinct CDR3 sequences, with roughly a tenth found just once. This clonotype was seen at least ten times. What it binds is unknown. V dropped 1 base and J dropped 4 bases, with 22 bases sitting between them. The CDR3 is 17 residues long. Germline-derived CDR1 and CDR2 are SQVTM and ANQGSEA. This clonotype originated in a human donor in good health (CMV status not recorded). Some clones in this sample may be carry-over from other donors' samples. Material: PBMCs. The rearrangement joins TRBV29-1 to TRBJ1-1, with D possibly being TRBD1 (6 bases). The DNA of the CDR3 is TGCAGCGTTGAAGTCGACAGGTTACCGGGGGGAAGCACTGAAGCTTTCTTT. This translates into CSVEVDRLPGGSTEAFF.